These 27 T cell receptor beta chains were all obtained from the same sample, sequenced in a study of T-cell reconstitution after alpha-beta-depleted transplantation in children. During its preparation, the TCRbeta library received unique molecular identifiers. TCRdb re-called the PCR reads through MiXCR, storing one row per CDR3 protein. The sample lists 80,000 or so distinct CDR3 sequences, less than 15% occurring once. The material sequenced was PBMCs, mostly from graft donor cells, taken 180 days after TCRalphabeta/CD19-depleted stem cell transplant. The receptors were sampled from a male patient between 2 and 10 years old who had a stem cell transplant for acute lymphoblastic leukemia, so the T cells may come from the graft donor.

This chain joins TRBV4-3 and TRBJ2-6; D is undetermined. The CDR3 is 18 residues long. With 1 base removed from V and 1 base from J, the gap between germline ends came to 14 bases. CDR1 is LGHNA, CDR2 YSLEER, per germline. DNA for the CDR3: TGCGCCAGCAGCCAAGTTACAGCCCTTCCTTCTGGGGCCAACGTCCTGACTTTC. It translates to CASSQVTALPSGANVLTF.

The V call is TRBV29-1, the J call TRBJ2-5, with D hard to call. This CDR3 contains 13 residues. Trimming stripped 0 bases from V and 2 bases from J, with 7 bases between. Germline-derived CDR1 and CDR2 are SQVTM and ANQGSEA. The CDR3, as DNA: TGCAGCGTTGAAGATCGGGTTCAAGAGACCCAGTACTTC. This gives the protein CSVEDRVQETQYF.

This clonotype appeared many times. The V and J genes are TRBV20-1 and TRBJ1-2; a possible D gene is TRBD1 (6 bases). Germline CDR1 DFQATT, CDR2 SNEGSKA (reference sequence). V was cut by 0 bases and J by 4 bases, with 18 bases left in between. This CDR3 comprises 16 residues. CDR3: CSARDGGLTGGYGYTF. CDR3 in DNA: TGCAGTGCTAGAGATGGGGGGCTGACAGGAGGCTATGGCTACACCTTC.

This clonotype occurred a few times. V usage is TRBV20-1 and J usage is TRBJ2-1; 10 nucleotides line up with TRBD1. There are 16 residues in the CDR3. Germline loops: CDR1 DFQATT, CDR2 SNEGSKA (reference sequence). V lost 4 bases and J lost 5; bases outside the gene matches: 11. The DNA for the CDR3 is TGCAGTGCTACGGCGGGACAGGGGAGAGGAGACAATGAGCAGTTCTTC. Amino acid sequence: CSATAGQGRGDNEQFF.

This clonotype was found a few times. The genes are TRBV4-2 and TRBJ2-2; the match to TRBD2 covers 13 bases. CDR1 is LGHNA, CDR2 YNFKEQ, per germline. CDR3 length equals 18 residues. V dropped 4 bases and J dropped 3; count of bases not matched to a gene: 8. Here the CDR3 DNA reads TGTGCCAGCAGCCCCAGACTAGCGGGAGGTGGACACACCGGGGAGCTGTTTTTT. Its translation is CASSPRLAGGGHTGELFF.

V and J are TRBV10-3 and TRBJ2-2; unclear D gene. The CDR3 has 13 residues. V lost 7 bases, J lost 3 bases, and 9 bases lay in between. The V gene's germline CDR1 is ENHRY and CDR2 SYGVKD. The CDR3 nucleotides read TGTGCCATCATTAACTACTACACCGGGGAGCTGTTTTTT. Translating it yields CAIINYYTGELFF.

CDR3 loop: CATSDFGQGLNEQFF. CDR3 DNA sequence: TGTGCCACCAGTGATTTTGGGCAGGGACTAAATGAGCAGTTCTTC. V is TRBV24-1 and J is TRBJ2-1; TRBD2 matches at 7 bases. The CDR3 contains 15 residues. Germline V gene sequence: CDR1 KGHDR, CDR2 SFDVKD. J was trimmed by 7 bases and V by 1 base; bases with no gene match: 6.

A few counts support this clonotype. The J gene is TRBJ1-4, the V gene TRBV29-1; possible D gene TRBD1, 6 bases. Trimming took 5 bases from V and 0 from J, leaving 16 bases between them. Germline loops: CDR1 SQVTM, CDR2 ANQGSEA. This CDR3 comprises 16 residues. The CDR3 DNA reads as TGCAGCGTTCTCCCCACAGGGAGTTCAACTAATGAAAAACTGTTTTTT. Translation: CSVLPTGSSTNEKLFF. Filled out from reference TRBV29-1 and TRBJ1-4, the complete variable domain reads SAVISQKPSRDICQRGTSLTIQCQVDSQVTMMFWYRQQPGQSLTLIATANQGSEATYESGFVIDKFPISRPNLTFSTLTVSNMSPEDSSIYLCSVLPTGSSTNEKLFFGSGTQLSVL.

The gene calls are TRBV12-3 or TRBV12-4 and TRBJ2-6; D call uncertain. Deletions cut 3 bases from V and 2 bases from J, with 14 bases between. CDR3 length: 17 residues. This CDR3 is CASSFLTPRTGANVLTF. CDR3 DNA sequence: TGTGCCAGCAGTTTCTTGACCCCCCGCACTGGGGCCAACGTCCTGACTTTC.

The chain employs TRBV2 and TRBJ2-7; maybe TRBD2 (6 bases). The ends were cut back, 4 bases at V and 5 bases at J, with 12 bases in the middle. Germline V gives CDR1 SNHLY, CDR2 FYNNEI. The CDR3 is 13 residues long. In DNA form, the CDR3 reads TGTGCCAGCAGTGGGGGGGAAGACCACGAGCAGTACTTC. This gives the protein CASSGGEDHEQYF.

This clonotype was observed many times. The chain uses TRBV27 and TRBJ1-1; D is uncertain. This CDR3 spans 13 amino acids. Germline CDR1 is MNHEY and CDR2 is SMNVEV (reference sequence). Trimming pared 1 base from V and 0 bases from J, leaving 3 bases between. The chain's CDR3 is CASSLFMNTEAFF. CDR3 in DNA: TGTGCCAGCAGTTTATTCATGAACACTGAAGCTTTCTTT.

This clonotype was seen many times. This rearrangement joins TRBV6-1 to TRBJ2-5; 8 nucleotides match TRBD2. The CDR3 length is 13 residues. The V gene's germline CDR1 is MNHNS and CDR2 SASEGT. The V gene end was trimmed by 7 bases and the J gene end by 5 bases; junction bases not matched to a gene: 6. This CDR3 is CASKQAGEETQYF. The CDR3 bases are TGTGCCAGCAAACAAGCGGGAGAGGAGACCCAGTACTTC.

The sample holds a few counts of this clonotype. V and J are TRBV4-3 and TRBJ2-3; 9 nucleotides line up with TRBD1. This CDR3 contains 15 residues. CDR1 is LGHNA, CDR2 YSLEER, per germline. V was clipped by 5 bases and J by 1 base; unmatched bases: 4. The DNA of the CDR3 is TGCGCCAGCAGCTACCGGGACAGGGGCACAGATACGCAGTATTTT. Its protein is CASSYRDRGTDTQYF.

Only a few counts were recorded for this clonotype. This sequence joins TRBV5-6 and TRBJ1-1; D is unresolved. The germline V gene has CDR1 SGHDT and CDR2 YYEEEE. Trimming left V 4 bases short and J 1 base short, with 14 bases between. The length of the CDR3 is 15 residues. CDR3 sequence (DNA): TGTGCCAGCAGCCCTTACTTTCGATGGAACACTGAAGCTTTCTTT. It translates to CASSPYFRWNTEAFF.

This clonotype was picked up a small number of times. This rearrangement joins TRBV20-1 to TRBJ1-2; possible D gene TRBD1, 5 bases. Per germline, CDR1 DFQATT and CDR2 SNEGSKA (reference sequence). Between the trimmed V and J ends, which lost 8 bases and 6 bases, there was a span of 16 bases. CDR3 length: 12 residues. The CDR3 DNA is TGCAGTCGGTGGGGGAGGGGCGATGGCTACACCTTC. This codes for CSRWGRGDGYTF.

The chain uses TRBV18 and TRBJ2-7, with D possibly being TRBD1 or TRBD2 (5 bases each). CDR1 is KGHSH and CDR2 is LQKENI in the germline V gene. V lost 4 bases, J lost 4 bases, and 17 bases lay in between. The CDR3 contains 15 residues. The CDR3 protein is CASSLSPGRRYEQYF. For the CDR3, the DNA is TGTGCCAGCTCACTATCCCCGGGACGGAGATACGAGCAGTACTTC. Using reference TRBV18 and TRBJ2-7 for the parts outside the CDR3, the full variable domain is NAGVMQNPRHLVRRRGQEARLRCSPMKGHSHVYWYRQLPEEGLKFMVYLQKENIIDESGMPKERFSAEFPKEGPSILRIQQVVRGDSAAYFCASSLSPGRRYEQYFGPGTRLTVT.

This clonotype showed up many times. The chain joins TRBV5-5 to TRBJ1-1; D unresolved. The germline V gene encodes CDR1 SGHKS and CDR2 YYEKEE (reference sequence). This CDR3 comprises 15 residues. V lost 0 bases to trimming and J lost 0 bases, with 9 bases between them. Written as DNA, the CDR3 is TGTGCCAGCAGCTTGGTGGGCGGACTGAACACTGAAGCTTTCTTT. This codes for CASSLVGGLNTEAFF. Drawing the rest from reference TRBV5-5 and TRBJ1-1, the complete variable domain is DAGVTQSPTHLIKTRGQQVTLRCSPISGHKSVSWYQQVLGQGPQFIFQYYEKEERGRGNFPDRFSARQFPNYSSELNVNALLLGDSALYLCASSLVGGLNTEAFFGQGTRLTVV.

This clonotype came up a few times. The V and J genes are TRBV29-1 and TRBJ2-5; D might be TRBD1 (6 bases). The CDR3 runs to 13 residues. CDR1 is SQVTM, CDR2 ANQGSEA, per germline. The germline V and J ends were trimmed by 8 bases and 5 bases, with 18 bases remaining between them. The CDR3 DNA sequence: TGCAGCTTAATCAACAGGGCATCGGAGACCCAGTACTTC. Protein sequence: CSLINRASETQYF.

This clonotype was seen more than once but under ten times. This chain links TRBV7-2 with TRBJ1-2; D not resolved. From germline, CDR1 is SGHTA and CDR2 FQGNSA. The CDR3 has 14 residues. Trimming removed 0 bases from V and 4 bases from J, with 9 bases in between. The CDR3 nucleotides read TGTGCCAGCAGCTTAGCTGAAGGGAGCTATGGCTACACCTTC. This encodes CASSLAEGSYGYTF.

V is TRBV7-2 and J is TRBJ1-6; D gene unclear. Germline V gives CDR1 SGHTA, CDR2 FQGNSA. Trimming pared 4 bases from V and 9 bases from J, leaving 13 bases between. The CDR3 has 14 residues. The CDR3 loop is CASSSVGDFSPLHF. The CDR3 bases are TGTGCCAGCAGCTCCGTCGGGGATTTTTCACCCCTCCACTTT.

The chain carries TRBV7-9 and TRBJ1-2; a possible D gene is TRBD1 (5 bases). CDR1 and CDR2 (germline): SEHNR, FQNEAQ (reference sequence). The V and J ends lost 6 bases and 8 bases respectively, with 13 bases between them. The CDR3 is 12 amino acids. CDR3 sequence reads: CASSSGTGGYTF. The CDR3, as DNA: TGTGCCAGCAGTTCCGGGACCGGGGGCTACACCTTC. Variable domain in full (rest from reference TRBV7-9 and TRBJ1-2): DTGVSQNPRHKITKRGQNVTFRCDPISEHNRLYWYRQTLGQGPEFLTYFQNEAQLEKSRLLSDRFSAERPKGSFSTLEIQRTEQGDSAMYLCASSSGTGGYTFGSGTRLTVV.

V usage is TRBV28 and J usage is TRBJ2-7; no reliable D call. CDR1 MDHEN and CDR2 SYDVKM come from the germline V gene. Deletions cut 5 bases from V and 3 bases from J, with 2 bases between. The CDR3 totals 10 residues. CDR3 sequence reads: CASSNYEQYF. CDR3 coding DNA: TGTGCCAGCAGTAACTACGAGCAGTACTTC.

V is TRBV6-2 or TRBV6-3 and J is TRBJ2-7; D may be TRBD1 (6 bases). Germline V CDR1 and CDR2: MNHEY, SVGEGT. The CDR3 totals 16 residues. The V and J ends lost 2 bases and 0 bases respectively, with 14 bases between them. The CDR3 DNA follows: TGTGCCAGCAGTTACCACTTTGACAGGAGCTCCTACGAGCAGTACTTC. Translating gives CASSYHFDRSSYEQYF.

Only a few counts were recorded for this clonotype. The chain employs TRBV29-1 and TRBJ2-3; weak D call: TRBD2 (6 bases). The ends were cut back, 6 bases at V and 0 bases at J, with 13 bases in the middle. CDR3 length equals 14 residues. Germline assignment: CDR1 SQVTM and CDR2 ANQGSEA. CDR3 sequence reads: CSVRRDSSTDTQYF. The DNA for the CDR3 is TGCAGCGTAAGGAGGGATTCTAGCACAGATACGCAGTATTTT.

The CDR3 here is CASSFVSGSRNYGYTF. As DNA, the CDR3 is TGTGCCAGCAGTTTCGTTTCTGGGAGTCGGAACTATGGCTACACCTTC. This chain uses TRBV12-3 or TRBV12-4 with TRBJ1-2, with D unresolved. The CDR3 has 16 residues. The V end was cut by 3 bases, the J end by 2 bases, with 16 bases between.

This chain joins TRBV10-3 and TRBJ2-5, with D unresolved. CDR1 ENHRY and CDR2 SYGVKD come from the germline V gene. The CDR3 covers 13 residues. The V gene lost 0 bases and the J gene lost 5 bases, with 7 bases spanning the gap. The CDR3 protein is CAISESVGETQYF. CDR3 bases: TGTGCCATCAGTGAGTCTGTAGGGGAGACCCAGTACTTC.

This clonotype turned up a few times. The rearrangement uses TRBV5-1 and TRBJ1-6; tentative D call: TRBD1 (5 bases). The germline V gene encodes CDR1 SGHRS and CDR2 YFSETQ. V dropped 0 bases and J dropped 2 bases, with 9 bases sitting between them. There are 16 residues in the CDR3. CDR3 nucleotide sequence: TGCGCCAGCAGCTTGGGACAGACCACCTATAATTCACCCCTCCACTTT. Translating gives CASSLGQTTYNSPLHF.